A single sample is the source of the 27 T cell receptor beta chains below, sequenced in a study of tumor and adjacent non-tumor tissue in lung cancer. The library came from three nested PCR rounds adapted from ARM-PCR protocols. A single record per CDR3 protein comes from TCRdb applying MiXCR to the multiplex PCR reads. The sample holds about 90,000 distinct CDR3 sequences, around 82% seen once. RNA was extracted from bulk tissue without any cell sorting. This non-tumor lung sample came from over 3 cm beyond the tumor edge. The source material was distant non-tumor lung tissue. Every receptor here comes from a woman aged 50 to 60 with non-small cell lung cancer.

Turning to this clonotype: One junction end does not reproduce the germline sequence, and a read error may be involved. The chain uses TRBV11-2 and TRBJ2-2; tentatively, D is TRBD1 (6 bases). Germline CDR1 and CDR2: SGHAT and FQNNGV. The CDR3 covers 14 residues. The CDR3 DNA sequence: TGTGCCATTAGTCTTGGTAGGGACACCGGGGACCTGTTTTTT. Its translation is CAISLGRDTGDLFF. The variable domain in full, completed from reference TRBV11-2 and TRBJ2-2, reads EAGVAQSPRYKIIEKRQSVAFWCNPISGHATLYWYQQILGQGPKLLIQFQNNGVVDDSQLPKDRFSAERLKGVDSTLKIQPAKLEDSAVYLCAISLGRDTGDLFFGEGSRLTVL.

Of note for this clonotype: The junction departs from germline at one end; a sequencing error may be responsible. V gene TRBV25-1 combines with J gene TRBJ2-6, with D perhaps assigned TRBD1 or TRBD2 (5 bases each). Germline CDR1 is MGHDK and CDR2 is SYGVNS. The CDR3 totals 13 residues. The CDR3 nucleotides are TGTGTCAGCAGCCGTTCCGGGGCCAACGCCCTGACTTTC. Its translation: CVSSRSGANALTF.

A remark on this clonotype: Its ends do not fully match the called genes, so a read error is possible. The genes are TRBV29-1 and TRBJ2-1; possible D gene TRBD2, 5 bases. Germline lookup yields CDR1 SQVTM and CDR2 ANQGSEA. The CDR3 has 12 residues. CDR3 bases: TGTAGCGTTGAGAAAGGCTACAGTGAGCTGTTCTTC. Encoded protein: CSVEKGYSELFF.

The count of this clonotype is one. This chain uses TRBV29-1 with TRBJ1-1; D is undetermined. Germline V gene lookup returns CDR1 SQVTM and CDR2 ANQGSEA. The CDR3 has 12 residues. The ends were cut back, 4 bases at V and 5 bases at J, with 11 bases in the middle. The CDR3 sequence is CSVVRRVTEAFF. CDR3 in DNA: TGCAGCGTTGTCCGTAGGGTGACTGAAGCTTTCTTT.

The chain combines TRBV28 with TRBJ2-7; 8 bases are a match to TRBD1. Losses at the gene ends were 5 bases for V and 6 bases for J; bases not matched to a gene: 3. The germline gives CDR1 MDHEN, CDR2 SYDVKM. The CDR3 is made up of 12 amino acids. The CDR3 here is CASSTTGGEQYF. The CDR3 DNA reads as TGTGCCAGCAGTACCACAGGGGGCGAGCAGTACTTC.

On this clonotype itself: Germline and junction disagree at one end, which may indicate a read error. The CDR3 nucleotides are TGTGCCAGCAGTAGGCACCACTCTTACAATGATCAGTTCTTC. Its protein product is CASSRHHSYNDQFF. V and J are TRBV6-1 and TRBJ2-1; unclear D gene. The CDR3 covers 14 residues. CDR1 and CDR2 from the germline V gene are MNHNS and SASEGT.

A word on this clonotype: The junction and the germline gene differ at one end; a read error may be behind it. The J gene is TRBJ2-7, the V gene TRBV11-2, with 7 bases matching TRBD2. The CDR3 is 14 residues long. Germline CDR1 SGHAT, CDR2 FQNNGV. The CDR3 spells CTNSYGRPSHEQYF. CDR3 sequence (DNA): TGTACCAACAGCTACGGGAGGCCCTCCCACGAGCAGTACTTC.

The chain carries TRBV12-1 and TRBJ1-4. TRBV12-1 has pseudogene status. The CDR3 length is 16 residues. CDR3 sequence reads: CASSWEQLPINEKLFF. The DNA for the CDR3 is TGTGCCAGCAGCTGGGAACAGCTACCAATTAATGAAAAACTGTTTTTT.

This clonotype was recorded only once. The junction differs from germline at one of its ends, possibly a read error. This chain links TRBV4-1 with TRBJ2-5; 11 bases agree with TRBD1. The CDR3 extends over 15 amino acids. Looked up from germline, CDR1 is MGHRA and CDR2 is YSYEKL. CDR3 DNA: TGCGCCAGTAGCCCCCCGGGACAGGGGGTAGAGACCCAGTACTTC. Its protein is CASSPPGQGVETQYF.

The V gene is TRBV7-6, the J gene TRBJ2-2; D possibly uses TRBD1 or TRBD2 (5 bases each). V was cut by 3 bases and J by 3 bases, with 11 bases left in between. CDR1 and CDR2 from the germline V gene are SGHVS and FNYEAQ. This CDR3 has 15 amino acids. In DNA, the CDR3 is TGTGCCAGCAGCTTGGGACGACAGCACACCGGGGAGCTGTTTTTT. Protein: CASSLGRQHTGELFF.

Comment on this clonotype: A read error may produce the germline difference seen at one junction end. This chain links TRBV10-2 with TRBJ1-1, with D possibly TRBD1 on 5 matching bases. The germline V gene encodes CDR1 WSHSY and CDR2 SAAADI. The CDR3 has 16 amino acids. As DNA, the CDR3 is TGCGCCAGCACGGGGCTGGCACGGAGTTTAACTAGTGAACCTTTCTTT. Residues: CASTGLARSLTSEPFF.

Points on this clonotype: One base away lies a much larger clone, so this may be a sequencing read error. The V call is TRBV30, the J call TRBJ1-2; 7 nucleotides align to TRBD1. CDR3 length: 10 amino acids. Germline trimming cut 8 bases from V and 9 bases from J; bases unmatched to any gene: 6. The germline V gene has CDR1 GTSNPN and CDR2 SVGIG (reference sequence). The CDR3 DNA sequence: TGTGCCGAAGGGGGCCCTTGCTACACCTTC. This encodes CAEGGPCYTF.

A word on this clonotype: One end of the junction is discordant with germline, which a read error may explain. The genes are TRBV4-1 and TRBJ2-7; D is unclear. Germline CDR1 reads MGHRA; CDR2 reads YSYEKL. The CDR3 loop spans 12 amino acids. CDR3 amino acids: CTSSQVDYEQYF. CDR3 coding DNA: TGCACCAGCAGCCAAGTAGACTACGAGCAGTACTTC.

On this clonotype: The CDR3 does not end in the conserved phenylalanine or tryptophan, so this is likely a read error. The chain combines TRBV6-2 or TRBV6-3 with TRBJ2-7, with TRBD2 identical over 13 bases. CDR3 length: 15 amino acids. V lost 5 bases and J lost 6; bases outside the gene matches: 7. The germline V gene has CDR1 MNHEY and CDR2 SVGEGT. The CDR3, as DNA: TGTGCCAGCAGTACCGGACTAGCGGGAGTAGCCGAGCAGTACCTC. It encodes CASSTGLAGVAEQYL.

This clonotype was seen more than once but under ten times. This could be a read error, since a much larger clone is one nucleotide away. The rearrangement links TRBV5-4 to TRBJ2-7; D might be TRBD1 or TRBD2, each matching 5 bases. V lost 6 bases and J lost 5, with 24 bases in between. Germline V gene lookup returns CDR1 SGHNT and CDR2 YYREEE (reference sequence). The CDR3 has 16 amino acids. The CDR3 DNA is TGTGCCAGCAACCCTGGGTACGGGACGGGCATGGACGAGCAGTACTTC. This encodes CASNPGYGTGMDEQYF.

This clonotype was counted many times. The chain links TRBV28 to TRBJ1-3; D possibly corresponds to TRBD1 (6 bases). The CDR3 covers 16 residues. Germline-derived CDR1 and CDR2 are MDHEN and SYDVKM. V was pared by 3 bases and J by 0 bases, with 12 bases between. CDR3 bases: TGTGCCAGCAGTTTTTACAGGGCCCTCTCTGGAAACACCATATATTTT. It yields the protein CASSFYRALSGNTIYF.

Points on this clonotype: One end of the junction varies from germline; a read error may be responsible. The chain's CDR3 is CASSQSGQATNTQYF. In nucleotides, the CDR3 is TGCGCCAGCAGTCAATCGGGACAGGCCACAAATACGCAGTATTTT. The rearrangement links TRBV4-1 to TRBJ2-3; 8 bases are shared with TRBD1. Germline CDR1 reads MGHRA; CDR2 reads YSYEKL. The CDR3 runs 15 residues.

This clonotype is classed as medium-sized. V usage is TRBV12-3 or TRBV12-4 and J usage is TRBJ2-1; D uncertain. V lost 3 bases to trimming and J lost 6 bases, with 9 bases between them. CDR3 length equals 13 residues. This CDR3 is CASSFMGFNEQFF. As DNA, the CDR3 is TGTGCCAGCAGTTTCATGGGTTTCAATGAGCAGTTCTTC.

The V gene is TRBV28, the J gene TRBJ2-1; D is possibly TRBD1 (7 bases). The CDR3 covers 14 residues. Germline-derived CDR1 and CDR2 are MDHEN and SYDVKM. Trimming pared 8 bases from V and 8 bases from J, leaving 19 bases between. The CDR3 DNA sequence: TGTGCCAGCTGTTCAGGGGGGTTCCGCGATGAGCAGTTCTTC. Its protein is CASCSGGFRDEQFF.

Concerning this clonotype itself: Likely a read error: the CDR3 ends without its conserved phenylalanine or tryptophan. This sequence joins TRBV6-4 and TRBJ1-6; D is possibly TRBD1 (5 bases). Looked up from germline, CDR1 is MRHNA and CDR2 is SNTAGT. The CDR3 loop spans 11 amino acids. As DNA, the CDR3 is TGTGCCAACAGTGACGGGGGGACCCTCCACATT. It specifies CANSDGGTLHI.

As concerns this clonotype: A read error may explain this, as a much larger clone is one base away. The J gene is TRBJ2-7, the V gene TRBV28; a possible D gene is TRBD1 (6 bases). The CDR3 loop spans 15 amino acids. Germline loops: CDR1 MDHEN, CDR2 SYDVKM. V lost 8 bases to trimming and J lost 4 bases, with 21 bases between them. The CDR3 region is CASRAPGRGLYEQYF. The CDR3 DNA reads as TGTGCCAGCCGGGCCCCGGGCAGGGGTCTATACGAGCAGTACTTC.

In this sample, this clonotype turned up a few times. The chain links TRBV7-2 to TRBJ2-1; D gene uncertain. Per germline, CDR1 SGHTA and CDR2 FQGNSA. The CDR3 runs 13 residues. Trimming left V 2 bases short and J 9 bases short, with 11 bases between. This CDR3 is CASSLYNLREQFF. The CDR3 DNA reads TGTGCCAGCAGCTTATATAATCTTCGTGAGCAGTTCTTC.

Note on this clonotype: At one end the junction does not follow the germline gene, possibly because of a read error. This sequence joins TRBV6-5 and TRBJ1-1; tentative D call: TRBD1 (5 bases). Germline V gene data show CDR1 as MNHEY and CDR2 as SVGAGI. The CDR3 covers 13 residues. The CDR3 nucleotides read TGTGTCAGCAGCTCCGCAGGGTACACTGAAGCTCTCTTT. This encodes CVSSSAGYTEALF.

In the case of this clonotype: A much larger clone differs by one base, so this may be a read error. Because the CDR3's place on the DNA is in doubt, the DNA is left out and the CDR3 is given as listed by TCRdb. The rearrangement joins TRBV6-1 to TRBJ2-1; the tabulated D call, TRBD1, remains unverified against the DNA. The CDR3 is 15 residues long, counting both termini. Looked up from germline, CDR1 is MNHNS and CDR2 is SASEGT. The CDR3 reads CASSEVGRGSNERLF.

There are many counts of this clonotype. J is TRBJ2-3 and V is TRBV10-1, with 10 bases aligning to TRBD2. Germline V gene lookup returns CDR1 WNHNN and CDR2 SYGVQD (reference sequence). CDR3 length: 19 amino acids. The V gene end was trimmed by 5 bases and the J gene end by 6 bases; junction bases not matched to a gene: 20. The CDR3 here is CASSQIRDRPLAGDDTQYF. The CDR3 coding sequence is TGCGCCAGCAGTCAGATAAGGGATAGGCCCCTAGCGGGGGATGATACGCAGTATTTT.

The chain links TRBV6-1 to TRBJ1-4; D not certain. With 4 bases removed from V and 14 bases from J, the gap between germline ends came to 11 bases. The CDR3 has 11 amino acids. From germline, CDR1 is MNHNS and CDR2 SASEGT. CDR3 sequence: CASSGSPDLFF. DNA for the CDR3: TGTGCCAGCAGTGGCAGCCCGGACCTGTTTTTT.

The chain is built from TRBV6-2 or TRBV6-3 and TRBJ1-1; TRBD1 might be the D (6 bases). This CDR3 has 14 amino acids. The germline V and J ends were trimmed by 2 bases and 3 bases, with 10 bases remaining between them. CDR1 MNHEY and CDR2 SVGEGT come from the germline V gene. This CDR3 reads CASSYEQGDTEAFF. CDR3 coding DNA: TGTGCCAGCAGTTACGAACAGGGAGACACTGAAGCTTTCTTT.